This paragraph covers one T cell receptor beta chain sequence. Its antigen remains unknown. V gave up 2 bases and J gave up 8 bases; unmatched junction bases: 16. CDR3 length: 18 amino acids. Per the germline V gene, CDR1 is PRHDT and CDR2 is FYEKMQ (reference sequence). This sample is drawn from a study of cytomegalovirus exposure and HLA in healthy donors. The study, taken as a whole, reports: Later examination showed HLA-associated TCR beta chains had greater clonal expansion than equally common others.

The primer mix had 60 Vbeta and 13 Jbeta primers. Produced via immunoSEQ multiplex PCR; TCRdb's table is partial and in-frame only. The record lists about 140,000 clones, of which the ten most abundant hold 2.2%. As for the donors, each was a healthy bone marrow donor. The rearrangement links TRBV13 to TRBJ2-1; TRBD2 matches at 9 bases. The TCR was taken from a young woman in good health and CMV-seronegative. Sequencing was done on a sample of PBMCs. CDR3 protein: CASSLQASGTSRYDEQFF. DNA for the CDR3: TGTGCCAGCAGCTTACAGGCTTCCGGGACTAGCAGATATGATGAGCAGTTCTTC.